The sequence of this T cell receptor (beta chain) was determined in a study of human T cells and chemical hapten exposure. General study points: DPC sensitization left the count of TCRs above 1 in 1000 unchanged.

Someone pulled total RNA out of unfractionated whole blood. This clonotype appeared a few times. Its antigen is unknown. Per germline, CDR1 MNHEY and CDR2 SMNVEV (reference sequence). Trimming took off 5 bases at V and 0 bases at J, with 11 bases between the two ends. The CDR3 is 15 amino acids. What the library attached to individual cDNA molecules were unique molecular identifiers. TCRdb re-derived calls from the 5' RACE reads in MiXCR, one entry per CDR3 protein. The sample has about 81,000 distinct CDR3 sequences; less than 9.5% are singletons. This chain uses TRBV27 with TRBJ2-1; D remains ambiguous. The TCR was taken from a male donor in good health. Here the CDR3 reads CASSPGPRSYNEQFF. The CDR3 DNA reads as TGTGCCAGCAGTCCCGGGCCTCGCTCCTACAATGAGCAGTTCTTC.